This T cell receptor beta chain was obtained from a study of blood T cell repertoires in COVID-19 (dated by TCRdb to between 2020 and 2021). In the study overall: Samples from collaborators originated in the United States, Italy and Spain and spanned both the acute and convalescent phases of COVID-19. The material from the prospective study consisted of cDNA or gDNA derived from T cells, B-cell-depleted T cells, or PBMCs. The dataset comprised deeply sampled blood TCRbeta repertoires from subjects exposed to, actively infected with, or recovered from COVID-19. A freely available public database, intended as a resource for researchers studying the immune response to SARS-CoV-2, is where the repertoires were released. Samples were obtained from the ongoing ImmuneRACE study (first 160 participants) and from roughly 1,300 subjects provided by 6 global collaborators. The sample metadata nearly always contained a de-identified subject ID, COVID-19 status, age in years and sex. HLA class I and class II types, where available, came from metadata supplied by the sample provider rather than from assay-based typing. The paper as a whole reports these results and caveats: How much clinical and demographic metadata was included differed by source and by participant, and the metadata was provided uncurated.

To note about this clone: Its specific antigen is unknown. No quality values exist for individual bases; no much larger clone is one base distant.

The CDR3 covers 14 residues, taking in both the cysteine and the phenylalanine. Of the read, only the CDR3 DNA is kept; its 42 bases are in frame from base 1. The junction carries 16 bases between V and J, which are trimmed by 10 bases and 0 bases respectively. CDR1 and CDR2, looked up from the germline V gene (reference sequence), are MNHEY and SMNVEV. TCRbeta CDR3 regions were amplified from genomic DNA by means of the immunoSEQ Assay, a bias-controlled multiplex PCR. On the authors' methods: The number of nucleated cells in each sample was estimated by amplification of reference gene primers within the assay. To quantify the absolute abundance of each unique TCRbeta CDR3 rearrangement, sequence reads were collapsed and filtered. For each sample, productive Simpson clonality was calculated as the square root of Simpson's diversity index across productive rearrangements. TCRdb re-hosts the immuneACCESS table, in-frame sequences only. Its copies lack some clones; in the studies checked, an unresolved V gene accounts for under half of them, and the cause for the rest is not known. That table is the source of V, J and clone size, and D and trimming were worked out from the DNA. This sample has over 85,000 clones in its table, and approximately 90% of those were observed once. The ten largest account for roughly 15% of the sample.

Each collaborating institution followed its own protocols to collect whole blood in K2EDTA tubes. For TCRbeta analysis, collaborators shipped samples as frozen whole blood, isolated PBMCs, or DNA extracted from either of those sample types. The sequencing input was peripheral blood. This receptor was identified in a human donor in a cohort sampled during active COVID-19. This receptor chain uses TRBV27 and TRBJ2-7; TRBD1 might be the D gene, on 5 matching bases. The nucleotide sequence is TGTGCCACCCGGCTCGACAGTCTCTCCTACGAGCAGTACTTC. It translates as CATRLDSLSYEQYF.